This paragraph covers one T cell receptor beta chain sequence. Its target is not known. Donors in the study were healthy people who gave bone marrow. Primers for the PCR totalled 60 Vbeta and 13 Jbeta. TCRdb's table, derived via immunoSEQ multiplex PCR, lists solely in-frame clones and lacks some. The profile covers about 150,000 clones, with about 78% appearing a single time and around 4.2% taken by the ten largest. The sample belongs to a study of cytomegalovirus exposure and HLA in healthy donors. Whole-study results and caveats: Some public TCRs appeared in many individuals, while most sequences were rare.

The CDR3 consists of 15 residues. The germline V and J ends were trimmed by 2 bases and 3 bases, with 10 bases remaining between them. Germline CDR1 and CDR2: SGHTA and FQGTGA. The sequence derives from a man aged 50 or older in good health and CMV-seropositive. The sequenced sample consisted of PBMCs. The chain employs TRBV7-3 and TRBJ2-2, with D unclear. CDR3 sequence reads: CASSLSSTYTGELFF. The CDR3, as DNA: TGTGCCAGCAGCTTATCCAGTACATACACCGGGGAGCTGTTTTTT.